This TCR beta chain was profiled in a study of shared clonotypes between healthy human individuals. Researchers ran the assay at a deep level. Per sorted-subset replicate PCR, input was approximately 0.2 ug DNA, representing 30,000 to 35,000 T cell genomes. Assay used: immunoSEQ multiplex PCR; TCRdb lists only in-frame clones, some missing. The sample has 550,000 to 850,000 clones; roughly 72% are singletons. Study outcomes and limitations: The study generally estimated greater richness for naive than memory subsets.

Unmatched junction bases numbered 4, after V lost 1 base and J lost 1 base. The CDR3 consists of 16 residues. Germline V gene data show CDR1 as SGHNT and CDR2 as YENEEA. Notes on this clone: Its cognate antigen is unknown.

Among the donors, all were Caucasian adults who lived in Nashville, Tennessee. This TCR came from a woman aged 25 to 39 in good health. V gene TRBV11-3 combines with J gene TRBJ2-3, with TRBD2 matching over 8 bases. The sequencing sample was made of memory CD4+ T cells sorted from blood. As for subset: CD45RA-negative fraction. CDR3 loop: CASSLGATSGTDTQYF. The CDR3 bases are TGTGCCAGCAGCTTAGGGGCGACTAGCGGCACAGATACGCAGTATTTT.